A selection of T cell receptor beta chains follows, all from one sample in a study of T cells expressing NK-cell markers. TCRdb re-called the 5' RACE reads; every CDR3 protein appears as one record, without DNA. The sample's table shows under 500,000 distinct CDR3 sequences. Sequencing input: blood T cells: a sorted CD56 or NKG2C T cell subset, CD4+ or CD8+ T cells, or bulk PBMC T cells (not recorded which). The receptors were sampled from a woman aged 18 to 75 in good health. Both conserved end residues are part of each CDR3.

V gene: TRBV7-9
J gene: TRBJ2-3
CDR3 protein: CASSPRTASTDTQYF

V gene: TRBV6-2/TRBV6-3
J gene: TRBJ2-2
CDR3 protein: CASSYDAGSGTSGITGELFF

V gene: TRBV9
J gene: TRBJ2-7
CDR3 protein: CASSVGGGREPYEQYF

V gene: TRBV12-3/TRBV12-4
J gene: TRBJ1-6
CDR3 protein: CASSPQNSPLHF

V gene: TRBV7-6
J gene: TRBJ2-7
CDR3 protein: CASSLEAGGNEQYF

V gene: TRBV7-9
J gene: TRBJ1-6
CDR3 protein: CASSFDRNSPLHF

V gene: TRBV21-1
J gene: TRBJ2-3
CDR3 protein: CASSKGDRGTDTQYF

V gene: TRBV18
J gene: TRBJ2-7
CDR3 protein: CASSPGSQGLYEQYF

V gene: TRBV5-4
J gene: TRBJ2-3
CDR3 protein: CASSGNRGFRTDTQYF

V gene: TRBV5-6
J gene: TRBJ2-7
CDR3 protein: CASSLMGSWEQYF

V gene: TRBV6-1
J gene: TRBJ2-7
CDR3 protein: CASPATNPQYF

V gene: TRBV6-1
J gene: TRBJ2-1
CDR3 protein: CASRPGGRADDQFF

V gene: TRBV6-2/TRBV6-3
J gene: TRBJ1-1
CDR3 protein: CASLPRGRRNTEAFF

V gene: TRBV4-3
J gene: TRBJ2-2
CDR3 protein: CASSHTTGAAGELFF

V gene: TRBV4-1
J gene: TRBJ1-5
CDR3 protein: CASSRGWSQPQHF

V gene: TRBV25-1
J gene: TRBJ2-1
CDR3 protein: CASSGAGGYNEQFF

V gene: TRBV12-3/TRBV12-4
J gene: TRBJ2-2
CDR3 protein: CASSTNTGTGGTGELFF

V gene: TRBV12-3/TRBV12-4
J gene: TRBJ1-3
CDR3 protein: CASNVDRGISGNTIYF

V gene: TRBV5-1
J gene: TRBJ2-6
CDR3 protein: CASSLGVGANVLTF

V gene: TRBV4-3
J gene: TRBJ2-7
CDR3 protein: CASSQVPSGTYEQYF

V gene: TRBV5-4
J gene: TRBJ1-1
CDR3 protein: CASSFHLGRTEAFF

V gene: TRBV12-3/TRBV12-4
J gene: TRBJ1-5
CDR3 protein: CASSWNRDQPQHF

V gene: TRBV20-1
J gene: TRBJ1-2
CDR3 protein: CSARGGYGYTF

V gene: TRBV20-1
J gene: TRBJ2-7
CDR3 protein: CSARDRSDISYEQYF

V gene: TRBV7-3
J gene: TRBJ2-7
CDR3 protein: CASSLVGSGSLYEQYF

V gene: TRBV5-1
J gene: TRBJ2-2
CDR3 protein: CASSGFHGELFF

V gene: TRBV12-3/TRBV12-4
J gene: TRBJ1-2
CDR3 protein: CASSRQGRGYGYTF

V gene: TRBV19
J gene: TRBJ1-1
CDR3 protein: CASSIGPGITEAFF

V gene: TRBV3-1
J gene: TRBJ1-1
CDR3 protein: CASSQAYTQEAFF

V gene: TRBV5-1
J gene: TRBJ2-1
CDR3 protein: CASSSSSGRLYNEQFF

V gene: TRBV23-1
J gene: TRBJ2-3
CDR3 protein: CASKASGDRPDTQYF

V gene: TRBV9
J gene: TRBJ2-2
CDR3 protein: CASSEGQANTGELFF

V gene: TRBV7-3
J gene: TRBJ2-1
CDR3 protein: CASSLTSSYNEQFF

V gene: TRBV7-9
J gene: TRBJ2-7
CDR3 protein: CASSTGPYEQYF

V gene: TRBV29-1
J gene: TRBJ2-3
CDR3 protein: CSVEDQGGLTDTQYF

V gene: TRBV6-5
J gene: TRBJ1-1
CDR3 protein: CASSYTGTGAEAFF

V gene: TRBV20-1
J gene: TRBJ2-3
CDR3 protein: CSFNGREVTDTQYF